One T cell receptor beta chain is described in this entry. CDR1 and CDR2 from the germline V gene are DFQATT and SNEGSKA (reference sequence). Trimming at V came to 5 bases and at J to 4 bases, leaving 9 bases not matched to a gene. The CDR3 is 14 residues long. The data were obtained in a study of T-cell memory formation after mild COVID-19. One entry per CDR3 protein results from TCRdb running MiXCR on the 5' RACE reads. The sample holds 250,000 or so distinct CDR3 sequences, approximately 19% seen once. The clonotype originates from a young man who had mild COVID-19 (a few samples of this study predate the infection). Cell type and time point are not known. The sequencing input was PBMCs or a T cell subset sorted from them (not recorded which). This chain links TRBV20-1 with TRBJ2-5, with 8 bases fitting TRBD2. CDR3: CSAGRAGGPETQYF. CDR3 sequence (DNA): TGCAGTGCTGGAAGGGCGGGGGGCCCAGAGACCCAGTACTTC.